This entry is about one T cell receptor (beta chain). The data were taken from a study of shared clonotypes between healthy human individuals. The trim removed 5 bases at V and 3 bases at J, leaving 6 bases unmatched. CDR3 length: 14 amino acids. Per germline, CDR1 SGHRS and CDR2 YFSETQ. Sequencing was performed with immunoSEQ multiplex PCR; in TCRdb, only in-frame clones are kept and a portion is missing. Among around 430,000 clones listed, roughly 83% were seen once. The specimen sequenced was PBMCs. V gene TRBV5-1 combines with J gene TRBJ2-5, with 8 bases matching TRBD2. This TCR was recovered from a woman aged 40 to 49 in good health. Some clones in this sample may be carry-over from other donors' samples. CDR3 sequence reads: CASRVAGGKETQYF. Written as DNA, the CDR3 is TGCGCCAGCAGGGTGGCGGGAGGCAAAGAGACCCAGTACTTC. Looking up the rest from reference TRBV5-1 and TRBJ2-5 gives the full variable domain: KAGVTQTPRYLIKTRGQQVTLSCSPISGHRSVSWYQQTPGQGLQFLFEYFSETQRNKGNFPGRFSGRQFSNSRSEMNVSTLELGDSALYLCASRVAGGKETQYFGPGTRLLVL.